A selection of T cell receptor beta chains follows, all from one sample in a study of Graves' ophthalmopathy and Graves' hyperthyroidism. TCRdb analysed the multiplex PCR reads with MiXCR anew, one entry per CDR3 protein. Seen here are some 170,000 distinct CDR3 sequences, approximately 40% observed once, and the top ten hold roughly 8.9%. The sequencing sample was made of peripheral blood. The origin of the receptors is a man aged 30-40 years with Graves' ophthalmopathy. The CDR3 runs from the conserved cysteine through the conserved F or W. D genes are given only for firm matches. Size is omitted from some rows. Given values are once, few, many or a class for expanded clones.

D	size	J	V	CDR3	DNA
TRBD2	many	TRBJ2-5	TRBV6-1	CASSESLAGQETQYF	TGTGCCAGCAGTGAGTCTCTAGCGGGACAGGAGACCCAGTACTTC
-	-	TRBJ1-1	TRBV9	CASSVVLRGTEAFF	TGTGCCAGCAGCGTAGTTCTCCGGGGCACTGAAGCTTTCTTT
-	many	TRBJ2-5	TRBV7-2	CASSLGQSLQETQYF	TGTGCCAGCAGCTTAGGACAGAGCCTCCAAGAGACCCAGTACTTC
TRBD1	-	TRBJ2-7	TRBV28	CASTGTGGYEQYF	TGTGCCAGCACCGGGACAGGGGGTTACGAGCAGTACTTC
-	many	TRBJ1-1	TRBV28	CASSLPLIRHVNEAFF	TGTGCCAGCAGTTTACCCTTAATAAGACATGTCAATGAAGCTTTCTTT
-	many	TRBJ2-4	TRBV4-3	CASSQVRQGENIQYF	TGCGCCAGCAGCCAAGTTCGCCAGGGCGAAAACATTCAGTACTTC
TRBD2	-	TRBJ2-5	TRBV27	CASSFLLAGGQETQYF	TGTGCCAGCAGTTTCCTACTAGCGGGAGGGCAAGAGACCCAGTACTTC
-	many	TRBJ2-7	TRBV27	CASSSDSRRANEQYF	TGTGCCAGCAGTTCCGATAGCAGGAGGGCCAACGAGCAGTACTTC
-	many	TRBJ2-7	TRBV29-1	CSGDFRGEQYF	TGCAGCGGGGACTTTAGGGGCGAGCAGTACTTC
-	many	TRBJ2-5	TRBV15	CATSRDGQETQYF	TGTGCCACCAGCAGAGATGGGCAAGAGACCCAGTACTTC
TRBD2	-	TRBJ2-7	TRBV6-1	CASSGLAGFNSYEQYF	TGTGCCAGCAGCGGACTAGCGGGGTTCAATTCCTACGAGCAGTACTTC
TRBD2	-	TRBJ2-5	TRBV11-2	CASSQTPGLGQETQYF	TGTGCCAGCAGCCAAACACCGGGACTAGGACAAGAGACCCAGTACTTC
TRBD2	many	TRBJ2-7	TRBV7-8	CASSFGASGAYEQYF	TGTGCCAGCAGCTTTGGGGCTAGCGGAGCCTACGAGCAGTACTTC
-	-	TRBJ2-2	TRBV12-3/TRBV12-4	CASRLRIGGEELFF	TGTGCCAGCAGGCTTCGGATAGGCGGCGAAGAGCTGTTTTTT
-	many	TRBJ2-7	TRBV28	CASHGRGGYYEQYF	TGTGCCAGCCACGGTCGTGGGGGTTACTACGAGCAGTACTTC
TRBD1	many	TRBJ1-1	TRBV10-3	CAISPGTGLMNTEAFF	TGTGCCATCTCCCCCGGGACAGGGTTGATGAACACTGAAGCTTTCTTT
TRBD2	once	TRBJ2-5	TRBV2	CASSEEAGVTETQYF	TGTGCCAGCAGTGAGGAAGCGGGAGTGACGGAGACCCAGTACTTC
-	many	TRBJ2-7	TRBV24-1	CALAFRSYEQYF	TGTGCACTGGCTTTTAGGTCCTACGAGCAGTACTTC
-	many	TRBJ2-7	TRBV7-2	CASSPLVWGYEQYF	TGTGCCAGCAGCCCCCTCGTGTGGGGATACGAGCAGTACTTC
TRBD1	many	TRBJ2-5	TRBV9	CASSAPGTGEETQYF	TGTGCCAGCAGCGCGCCGGGGACAGGGGAAGAGACCCAGTACTTC
-	many	TRBJ2-7	TRBV7-9	CASSLFGAGLSYEQYF	TGTGCCAGCAGCTTATTTGGTGCAGGGCTGTCCTACGAGCAGTACTTC
-	many	TRBJ2-7	TRBV29-1	CSVDGGGEQYF	TGCAGCGTTGACGGTGGCGGCGAGCAGTACTTC
TRBD1	few	TRBJ1-2	TRBV28	CASSRTGGSGYTF	TGTGCCAGCAGTCGGACAGGGGGCAGTGGCTACACCTTC
-	-	TRBJ2-7	TRBV20-1	CSARDETYEQYF	TGCAGTGCTAGAGACGAGACCTACGAGCAGTACTTC
-	-	TRBJ2-7	TRBV12-3/TRBV12-4	CASSAQTDRYEQYF	TGTGCCAGCAGTGCTCAGACAGATCGCTACGAGCAGTACTTC
-	many	TRBJ1-5	TRBV30	CAWSVRGPTQNQPQHF	TGTGCCTGGAGTGTACGGGGTCCAACCCAAAATCAGCCCCAGCATTTT
-	few	TRBJ1-2	TRBV6-1	CASSPRGGDGYTF	TGTGCCAGCAGCCCCCGAGGAGGCGATGGCTACACCTTC
TRBD1	many	TRBJ1-6	TRBV6-5	CASSYQPRGSNSPLHF	TGTGCCAGCAGTTACCAGCCCAGGGGGAGCAATTCACCCCTCCACTTT
-	many	TRBJ2-7	TRBV6-2/TRBV6-3	CASSPHRRNF	TGTGCCAGCAGTCCACACCGGAGAAACTTC
-	many	TRBJ1-1	TRBV20-1	CSARYREGTEAFF	TGCAGTGCGCGGTACAGGGAGGGCACTGAAGCTTTCTTT
-	-	TRBJ2-5	TRBV19	CASKGYETQYF	TGTGCCAGTAAGGGGTATGAGACCCAGTACTTC
-	many	TRBJ1-5	TRBV7-8	CASSFGQGGSQPQHF	TGTGCCAGCAGCTTTGGGCAGGGCGGGAGTCAGCCCCAGCATTTT
-	many	TRBJ1-2	TRBV7-6	CASSPSQGYGYTF	TGTGCCAGCAGCCCGTCGCAGGGGTATGGCTACACCTTC
-	many	TRBJ2-7	TRBV4-1	CASSPRNVGRTYEQYF	TGCGCCAGCAGCCCTCGAAACGTGGGAAGAACCTACGAGCAGTACTTC
-	many	TRBJ2-7	TRBV11-2	CASSRWTGRDEQYF	TGTGCCAGCAGCCGGTGGACAGGGAGGGACGAGCAGTACTTC
TRBD1	many	TRBJ1-1	TRBV15	CATSRGGTANTEAFF	TGTGCCACCAGCAGGGGCGGGACAGCGAACACTGAAGCTTTCTTT
-	many	TRBJ2-7	TRBV5-5	CASSPPTGYEQYF	TGTGCCAGCAGCCCCCCCACTGGGTACGAGCAGTACTTC
-	many	TRBJ1-5	TRBV4-3	CASSQDMAQPQHF	TGCGCCAGCAGCCAAGATATGGCTCAGCCCCAGCATTTT
-	many	TRBJ2-7	TRBV6-2/TRBV6-3	CASTGRSYEQYF	TGTGCCAGCACGGGCAGATCCTACGAGCAGTACTTC
-	-	TRBJ1-5	TRBV12-3/TRBV12-4	CASLGAGAGQPQHF	TGTGCCAGTCTAGGGGCGGGGGCTGGTCAGCCCCAGCATTTT
TRBD1	many	TRBJ2-7	TRBV28	CASSHTGVAEQYF	TGTGCCAGCAGCCACACAGGGGTTGCCGAGCAGTACTTC